This T cell receptor beta chain was sequenced for a study of response to subunit inactivated influenza vaccine. A single record per CDR3 protein comes from TCRdb applying MiXCR to the RT-PCR reads. The sample comprises approximately 500,000 distinct CDR3 sequences, over 10% of which are singletons, and around 13% rests with the top ten. The CDR3 has 13 amino acids. Germline lookup yields CDR1 DFQATT and CDR2 SNEGSKA (reference sequence). Trimming took off 3 bases at V and 3 bases at J, with 12 bases between the two ends. Study-wide points: Few new T cells, the authors suggested, are recruited by each seasonal influenza vaccination.

This clonotype was recorded at least ten times. Antigen unknown. This sequence originates from a man aged 50 to 59 who received an inactivated influenza vaccine. Sequencing used PBMCs from blood, obtained around seven weeks after vaccination. The V and J genes are TRBV20-1 and TRBJ2-7; no clear D gene. The chain's CDR3 is CSARPSHLYEQYF. The CDR3 DNA reads as TGCAGTGCTAGGCCGAGCCACCTCTACGAGCAGTACTTC.